This T cell receptor (beta chain) emerged from a study of CD8 T cells in ankylosing spondylitis. One entry per CDR3 protein, called by TCRdb with MiXCR from the 5' RACE reads. The repertoire includes 150,000 to 200,000 distinct CDR3 sequences, roughly 12% of them detected once, and about 29% sits in the top ten. Findings and caveats of the study: Disease-linked clones reportedly concentrated significantly in matched ankylosing spondylitis synovial fluid. One TCR beta motif, made up of 7 or 8 highly homologous variants, appeared characteristic of ankylosing spondylitis blood. Previous work reported some of these motif variants in the synovial fluid and blood of reactive arthritis. Peripheral blood samples showed relatively rare disease-linked clones, and these clones were CD8+.

This clonotype was picked up many times. As yet, its antigen is unknown. This CDR3 has 16 amino acids. The V gene's germline CDR1 is SGHRS and CDR2 YFSETQ. Trimming took 5 bases from V and 5 from J; bases not matched to a gene: 11. The chain links TRBV5-1 to TRBJ2-1; 9 bases align to TRBD1. Material: blood, either unsorted or a sorted T cell fraction (not recorded which). This TCR was recovered from a male donor with ankylosing spondylitis or in good health (not recorded which). The CDR3 is CASSLIGTGRNNEQFF. Written as DNA, the CDR3 is TGCGCCAGCAGTTTAATCGGGACAGGGCGAAACAATGAGCAGTTCTTC.